These T cell receptor beta chains were read from a single sample in a study of a mutant IDH1 vaccine in newly diagnosed glioma. TCRdb's table, derived via immunoSEQ multiplex PCR, lists solely in-frame clones and lacks some. This table has about 50,000 clones, roughly 92% appearing once. For these TCRs, the target antigens are not known. The sample consisted of PBMCs, taken from a glioma patient whose treatment included an IDH1 peptide vaccine. These receptors all stem from a man in his fifties with glioma. The CDR3 runs from the conserved cysteine through the conserved F or W. The D gene is left open where the match is weak. Clone size is given for some rows only: seen once, a few or many times, or a class if the clone is expanded.

d_call: TRBD1; v_call: TRBV9; j_call: TRBJ2-7; clone_size: NA; cdr3_aa: CASSLGQGRYEQYF; cdr3_nt: TGTGCCAGCAGTCTCGGACAGGGGCGTTACGAGCAGTACTTC
d_call: TRBD1; v_call: TRBV29-1; j_call: TRBJ2-1; clone_size: few; cdr3_aa: CSVGEQGPFF; cdr3_nt: TGCAGCGTTGGTGAACAGGGGCCGTTCTTC
d_call: NA; v_call: TRBV9; j_call: TRBJ2-2; clone_size: NA; cdr3_aa: CASSAGQGLVPNTGELFF; cdr3_nt: TGTGCCAGCAGCGCAGGACAGGGACTAGTCCCGAACACCGGGGAGCTGTTTTTT
d_call: NA; v_call: TRBV7-9; j_call: TRBJ2-7; clone_size: NA; cdr3_aa: CASSFDRYEQYF; cdr3_nt: TGTGCCAGCAGCTTTGACAGGTACGAGCAGTACTTC
d_call: NA; v_call: TRBV5-1; j_call: TRBJ2-3; clone_size: NA; cdr3_aa: CASSFGYRGGDTQYF; cdr3_nt: TGCGCCAGCAGCTTTGGGTACCGGGGTGGAGATACGCAGTATTTT
d_call: NA; v_call: TRBV27; j_call: TRBJ2-7; clone_size: NA; cdr3_aa: CASSLSILDEQYF; cdr3_nt: TGTGCCAGCAGTTTATCTATCCTAGACGAGCAGTACTTC
d_call: NA; v_call: TRBV6-1; j_call: TRBJ1-5; clone_size: NA; cdr3_aa: CASSDDPRRPQHF; cdr3_nt: TGTGCCAGCAGTGATGACCCCAGGCGGCCCCAGCATTTT
d_call: NA; v_call: TRBV2; j_call: TRBJ2-3; clone_size: NA; cdr3_aa: CASRTITDTQYF; cdr3_nt: TGTGCCAGCAGGACTATCACAGATACGCAGTATTTT
d_call: NA; v_call: TRBV21-1; j_call: TRBJ1-2; clone_size: medium-sized; cdr3_aa: CASSKGDKDGYTF; cdr3_nt: TGTGCCAGCAGCAAAGGGGACAAAGATGGCTACACCTTC
d_call: NA; v_call: TRBV18; j_call: TRBJ1-1; clone_size: NA; cdr3_aa: CASSPQEMNTEAFF; cdr3_nt: TGTGCCAGCTCACCACAGGAGATGAACACTGAAGCTTTCTTT
d_call: NA; v_call: TRBV28; j_call: TRBJ2-7; clone_size: NA; cdr3_aa: CASSLMGRENEQYF; cdr3_nt: TGTGCCAGCAGTTTAATGGGCAGGGAAAACGAGCAGTACTTC
d_call: TRBD2; v_call: TRBV7-6; j_call: TRBJ2-1; clone_size: NA; cdr3_aa: CASSSSTSGGGEQFF; cdr3_nt: TGTGCCAGCAGCTCGTCGACTAGCGGGGGTGGTGAGCAGTTCTTC
d_call: NA; v_call: TRBV6-5; j_call: TRBJ1-6; clone_size: NA; cdr3_aa: CASRQQSSYNSPLHF; cdr3_nt: TGTGCCAGCAGACAGCAGAGCTCCTATAATTCACCCCTCCACTTT
d_call: NA; v_call: TRBV11-2; j_call: TRBJ2-2; clone_size: NA; cdr3_aa: CASSLPKGPGELFF; cdr3_nt: TGTGCCAGCAGCTTACCTAAGGGACCCGGGGAGCTGTTTTTT
d_call: NA; v_call: TRBV2; j_call: TRBJ1-4; clone_size: NA; cdr3_aa: CASSDRRGGTEKLFF; cdr3_nt: TGTGCCAGCAGTGATCGGCGGGGGGGGACTGAAAAACTGTTTTTT
d_call: NA; v_call: TRBV5-8; j_call: TRBJ2-4; clone_size: NA; cdr3_aa: CASSPEALAKNIQYF; cdr3_nt: TGTGCCAGCAGCCCAGAAGCCCTAGCCAAAAACATTCAGTACTTC
d_call: TRBD2; v_call: TRBV14; j_call: TRBJ2-1; clone_size: NA; cdr3_aa: CASSQMGLAGGNEQFF; cdr3_nt: TGTGCCAGCAGCCAAATGGGACTAGCGGGGGGCAATGAGCAGTTCTTC
d_call: NA; v_call: TRBV28; j_call: TRBJ2-7; clone_size: NA; cdr3_aa: CASSSPDYAHEQYF; cdr3_nt: TGTGCCAGCAGTTCTCCCGACTATGCCCACGAGCAGTACTTC
d_call: TRBD1; v_call: TRBV28; j_call: TRBJ1-1; clone_size: NA; cdr3_aa: CASTTGGNTEAFF; cdr3_nt: TGTGCCAGCACTACAGGGGGGAACACTGAAGCTTTCTTT
d_call: TRBD1; v_call: TRBV6-6; j_call: TRBJ2-2; clone_size: NA; cdr3_aa: CASSSRQGTNTGELFF; cdr3_nt: TGTGCCAGCAGTTCTCGACAGGGGACCAACACCGGGGAGCTGTTTTTT
d_call: TRBD1; v_call: TRBV10-2; j_call: TRBJ2-7; clone_size: NA; cdr3_aa: CASSMDRVYEQYF; cdr3_nt: TGCGCCAGCAGTATGGACAGGGTCTACGAGCAGTACTTC
d_call: TRBD1; v_call: TRBV29-1; j_call: TRBJ2-5; clone_size: NA; cdr3_aa: CSAPTGATQYF; cdr3_nt: TGCAGCGCACCTACAGGGGCGACCCAGTACTTC
d_call: NA; v_call: TRBV28; j_call: TRBJ1-5; clone_size: once; cdr3_aa: CASSLYSLESNQPQHF; cdr3_nt: TGTGCCAGCAGTTTATACAGCCTAGAGAGCAATCAGCCCCAGCATTTT
d_call: TRBD1; v_call: TRBV7-9; j_call: TRBJ1-4; clone_size: NA; cdr3_aa: CASSLNRGRVEKLFF; cdr3_nt: TGTGCCAGCAGCTTGAACAGGGGGCGCGTTGAAAAACTGTTTTTT
d_call: NA; v_call: TRBV5-5; j_call: TRBJ2-5; clone_size: NA; cdr3_aa: CASSLYNQETQYF; cdr3_nt: TGTGCCAGCAGCTTGTATAACCAAGAGACCCAGTACTTC
d_call: NA; v_call: TRBV28; j_call: TRBJ1-2; clone_size: NA; cdr3_aa: CASSWGKAGIYGYTF; cdr3_nt: TGTGCCAGCAGTTGGGGAAAAGCAGGGATCTATGGCTACACCTTC
d_call: NA; v_call: TRBV5-8; j_call: TRBJ1-2; clone_size: NA; cdr3_aa: CASSLAHRAGGYTF; cdr3_nt: TGTGCCAGCAGCTTGGCTCACAGGGCTGGTGGCTACACCTTC
d_call: NA; v_call: TRBV6-1; j_call: TRBJ1-1; clone_size: once; cdr3_aa: CASSWGQNTEAFF; cdr3_nt: TGTGCCAGCAGTTGGGGCCAGAACACTGAAGCTTTCTTT
d_call: NA; v_call: TRBV7-9; j_call: TRBJ1-3; clone_size: NA; cdr3_aa: CASEPGDSGNTIYF; cdr3_nt: TGTGCCTCCGAACCGGGGGACTCTGGAAACACCATATATTTT
d_call: NA; v_call: TRBV27; j_call: TRBJ2-2; clone_size: NA; cdr3_aa: CASTDTQGLWSTGELFF; cdr3_nt: TGTGCCAGCACGGACACCCAGGGTCTTTGGTCTACCGGGGAGCTGTTTTTT
d_call: NA; v_call: TRBV9; j_call: TRBJ2-1; clone_size: few; cdr3_aa: CASSVGNNEQFF; cdr3_nt: TGTGCCAGCAGCGTAGGGAACAATGAGCAGTTCTTC
d_call: NA; v_call: TRBV29-1; j_call: TRBJ1-2; clone_size: once; cdr3_aa: CSVGGGTQDYGYTF; cdr3_nt: TGCAGCGTTGGTGGTGGGACACAGGACTATGGCTACACCTTC
d_call: TRBD1; v_call: TRBV9; j_call: TRBJ1-2; clone_size: once; cdr3_aa: CASSARDRGNYGYTF; cdr3_nt: TGTGCCAGCAGCGCCCGGGACAGGGGTAACTATGGCTACACCTTC
d_call: TRBD1; v_call: TRBV7-2; j_call: TRBJ1-1; clone_size: NA; cdr3_aa: CASSPDRVGGTEAFF; cdr3_nt: TGTGCCAGCAGCCCGGACAGGGTTGGTGGGACTGAAGCTTTCTTT
d_call: NA; v_call: TRBV5-4; j_call: TRBJ2-4; clone_size: NA; cdr3_aa: CASSLGAGEDIQYF; cdr3_nt: TGTGCCAGCAGCTTGGGAGCGGGTGAGGACATTCAGTACTTC
d_call: TRBD1; v_call: TRBV7-2; j_call: TRBJ2-7; clone_size: NA; cdr3_aa: CASSLAGTVFFGEQYF; cdr3_nt: TGTGCCAGCAGCTTAGCCGGGACAGTATTTTTTGGAGAGCAGTACTTC
d_call: TRBD1; v_call: TRBV15; j_call: TRBJ1-5; clone_size: NA; cdr3_aa: CATSTNRGHSNQPQHF; cdr3_nt: TGTGCCACCAGCACCAACAGGGGGCACAGCAATCAGCCCCAGCATTTT
d_call: NA; v_call: TRBV5-8; j_call: TRBJ2-5; clone_size: NA; cdr3_aa: CASSLATLETQYF; cdr3_nt: TGTGCCAGCAGCTTGGCCACATTAGAGACCCAGTACTTC
d_call: TRBD1; v_call: TRBV7-2; j_call: TRBJ2-7; clone_size: NA; cdr3_aa: CASSSDRGSSYEQYF; cdr3_nt: TGTGCCAGCAGCTCGGACAGGGGTTCCTCCTACGAGCAGTACTTC
d_call: TRBD1; v_call: TRBV18; j_call: TRBJ1-4; clone_size: NA; cdr3_aa: CASSPRGTDEKLFF; cdr3_nt: TGTGCCAGCTCACCACGGGGGACAGATGAAAAACTGTTTTTT
d_call: NA; v_call: TRBV28; j_call: TRBJ1-2; clone_size: NA; cdr3_aa: CASSSGRGDYGYTF; cdr3_nt: TGTGCCAGCAGTTCGGGCAGAGGGGATTATGGCTACACCTTC
d_call: NA; v_call: TRBV19; j_call: TRBJ2-3; clone_size: NA; cdr3_aa: CASSRRQPSTDTQYF; cdr3_nt: TGTGCCAGTAGTCGCCGACAGCCTAGCACAGATACGCAGTATTTT
d_call: NA; v_call: TRBV9; j_call: TRBJ1-1; clone_size: NA; cdr3_aa: CASSGRDPGDTEAFF; cdr3_nt: TGTGCCAGCAGCGGCCGGGACCCTGGGGACACTGAAGCTTTCTTT
d_call: NA; v_call: TRBV19; j_call: TRBJ2-2; clone_size: NA; cdr3_aa: CASSIRGNANTGELFF; cdr3_nt: TGTGCCAGTAGTATTCGCGGGAACGCGAACACCGGGGAGCTGTTTTTT
d_call: NA; v_call: TRBV29-1; j_call: TRBJ1-4; clone_size: NA; cdr3_aa: CSAGQSANEKLFF; cdr3_nt: TGCAGCGCAGGGCAAAGTGCTAATGAAAAACTGTTTTTT
d_call: NA; v_call: TRBV19; j_call: TRBJ1-2; clone_size: NA; cdr3_aa: CASSIDRQWLYGYTF; cdr3_nt: TGTGCCAGTAGTATAGACCGTCAGTGGCTCTATGGCTACACCTTC
d_call: NA; v_call: TRBV7-8; j_call: TRBJ1-6; clone_size: NA; cdr3_aa: CASSPTTGSAYSPLHF; cdr3_nt: TGTGCCAGCAGCCCTACTACCGGGAGCGCCTATTCACCCCTCCACTTT
d_call: NA; v_call: TRBV4-1; j_call: TRBJ1-4; clone_size: NA; cdr3_aa: CASSRKERGAANEKLFF; cdr3_nt: TGCGCCAGCAGCCGAAAAGAACGAGGGGCTGCTAATGAAAAACTGTTTTTT
d_call: NA; v_call: TRBV4-3; j_call: TRBJ2-7; clone_size: NA; cdr3_aa: CASSQDRGPYEQYF; cdr3_nt: TGCGCCAGCAGCCAAGATCGAGGACCCTACGAGCAGTACTTC
d_call: TRBD1; v_call: TRBV6-6; j_call: TRBJ1-2; clone_size: NA; cdr3_aa: CASSYSDRGFDYGYTF; cdr3_nt: TGTGCCAGCAGTTACTCGGACAGGGGGTTCGACTATGGCTACACCTTC
d_call: NA; v_call: TRBV7-2; j_call: TRBJ1-2; clone_size: once; cdr3_aa: CASSFGQLSNYGYTF; cdr3_nt: TGTGCCAGCAGCTTCGGACAGCTCTCTAACTATGGCTACACCTTC